This TCR beta chain was found in a study of cytomegalovirus exposure and HLA in healthy donors. As for the study in general: There were roughly 120 million unique TCR beta sequences, drawn from 200 million or so T cells, in an earlier analysis. Overall study results and limits: Rare sequences made up most TCRs, while some public TCRs were found in many donors. Follow-up analysis later connected one missense variant in DCLRE1C with trimming of TCR beta V- and J-genes.

About this clone itself: Its antigen is not known.

Unmatched junction bases numbered 10, after V lost 3 bases and J lost 7 bases. The CDR3 extends over 15 amino acids. CDR1 is MDHEN and CDR2 is SYDVKM in the germline V gene. The PCR employed 60 Vbeta primers together with 13 Jbeta primers. Some clones are missing from TCRdb's copy, which holds only in-frame ones; the method was immunoSEQ multiplex PCR. The data contain approximately 300,000 clones, approximately 84% of them singletons. The clonotype comes from a woman in her thirties or forties in good health and CMV-seropositive. The specimen sequenced was PBMCs. V usage is TRBV28 and J usage is TRBJ2-7; 9 bases line up with TRBD1. CDR3 sequence: CASSFTGTGSREQYF. In nucleotides, the CDR3 is TGTGCCAGCAGTTTCACCGGGACAGGGAGTCGGGAGCAGTACTTC. The full variable domain, with the rest looked up from reference TRBV28 and TRBJ2-7, is DVKVTQSSRYLVKRTGEKVFLECVQDMDHENMFWYRQDPGLGLRLIYFSYDVKMKEKGDIPEGYSVSREKKERFSLILESASTNQTSMYLCASSFTGTGSREQYFGPGTRLTVT.